These 11 T cell receptor beta chains were sequenced from one sample in a study of shared clonotypes between healthy human individuals. Here immunoSEQ multiplex PCR was the method, and the copy in TCRdb shows in-frame clones only, minus some. The sample includes roughly 2.5 million clones, 90% to 95% of them seen just once. Material for sequencing was naive CD4+ T cells sorted from blood. Indicated subset: CD45RA+ positively selected. These receptor sequences come from a man between 18 and 35 years old in good health.

This chain joins TRBV5-1 and TRBJ1-4; 8 bases fit TRBD1. Germline-derived CDR1 and CDR2 are SGHRS and YFSETQ. CDR3 length: 15 amino acids. V lost 4 bases to trimming and J lost 4 bases; unmatched junction nucleotides: 6. The CDR3, as DNA: TGCGCCAGCAGCACCGGACAGGGCCTTAATGAAAAACTGTTTTTT. Its protein is CASSTGQGLNEKLFF.

This chain connects TRBV18 to TRBJ2-6, with 7 bases fitting TRBD1. The CDR3 spans 16 residues. The J segment lost 2 bases and the V segment lost 4 bases, leaving 5 bases of the junction unmatched. Germline V gene data show CDR1 as KGHSH and CDR2 as LQKENI. The DNA of the CDR3 is TGTGCCAGCTCACAGGGGGCACCCCCTGGGGCCAACGTCCTGACTTTC. It yields the protein CASSQGAPPGANVLTF.

The chain links TRBV11-2 to TRBJ2-1; 10 bases are a match to TRBD2. This CDR3 region has 15 residues. The germline V gene has CDR1 SGHAT and CDR2 FQNNGV. The ends lost 6 bases at V and 4 bases at J; junction bases unmatched: 6. CDR3 sequence: CASRRTSGGYNEQFF. DNA for the CDR3: TGTGCCAGCAGACGGACTAGCGGAGGGTACAATGAGCAGTTCTTC. The entire variable domain, with the rest obtained from reference TRBV11-2 and TRBJ2-1, is as follows: EAGVAQSPRYKIIEKRQSVAFWCNPISGHATLYWYQQILGQGPKLLIQFQNNGVVDDSQLPKDRFSAERLKGVDSTLKIQPAKLEDSAVYLCASRRTSGGYNEQFFGPGTRLTVL.

V usage is TRBV23-1 and J usage is TRBJ2-7; weak D call: TRBD2 (5 bases). TRBV23-1 falls under the ORF class, with uncertain function. The CDR3 loop spans 14 amino acids. V was shortened by 6 bases and J by 4 bases, with 16 bases between the two germline ends. CDR3 coding DNA: TGCGCCAGCAGGGGGAGAGGATCTTTGTACGAGCAGTACTTC. The encoded protein is CASRGRGSLYEQYF.

The rearrangement uses TRBV7-8 and TRBJ2-5; 7 positions agree with TRBD2. The CDR3 sequence is 12 residues long. Germline values: CDR1 SGHVS, CDR2 FQNEAQ. V shed 4 bases and J 9 bases; nucleotides not matched to a gene: 5. CDR3 sequence (DNA): TGTGCCAGCAGCTCCGTCCGGGGGGCCCAGTACTTC. Translating it yields CASSSVRGAQYF.

The genes are TRBV5-1 and TRBJ2-2; D is unclear. Trimming stripped 0 bases from V and 7 bases from J, with 10 bases between. This CDR3 region has 14 residues. CDR1 SGHRS and CDR2 YFSETQ come from the germline V gene. CDR3 DNA: TGCGCCAGCAGCTTGGGGAGTCCTGGCGGGGAGCTGTTTTTT. Encoded protein: CASSLGSPGGELFF.

This clone was seen a handful of times. The sample holds other DNA sequences that translate to the same CDR3. Written as DNA, the CDR3 is TGTGCCAGCAGTGAACGGGGGAACTATGGCTACACCTTC. This sequence encodes CASSERGNYGYTF. The genes are TRBV6-1 and TRBJ1-2; TRBD1 might be the D (5 bases). The CDR3 spans 13 residues. CDR1 is MNHNS, CDR2 SASEGT, per germline. V lost 2 bases to trimming and J lost 2 bases, with 6 bases between them.

This clone was observed once. Distinct nucleotide sequences in the sample also encode this CDR3. The chain links TRBV19 to TRBJ1-2; 9 bases are a match to TRBD1. The CDR3 has 14 amino acids. Germline CDR1 reads LNHDA; CDR2 reads SQIVND (reference sequence). J was trimmed by 3 bases and V by 6 bases; bases with no gene match: 5. The CDR3 DNA sequence: TGTGCCAGTAGACGGGACAGGGCTGACTATGGCTACACCTTC. Its protein product is CASRRDRADYGYTF.

The chain is built from TRBV4-1 and TRBJ2-2; D unresolved. The CDR3 is 16 amino acids. Germline CDR1 and CDR2: MGHRA and YSYEKL. The V and J ends lost 4 bases and 1 base respectively, with 13 bases between them. CDR3 amino acids: CASSPVPTKNTGELFF. CDR3 DNA sequence: TGCGCCAGCAGCCCCGTACCGACCAAGAACACCGGGGAGCTGTTTTTT.

This clone was observed a few times. V gene TRBV18 combines with J gene TRBJ2-5; 7 nucleotides match TRBD1. CDR1 and CDR2 from the germline V gene are KGHSH and LQKENI. V gave up 0 bases and J gave up 4 bases; unmatched junction bases: 2. This CDR3 has 14 amino acids. Here the CDR3 DNA reads TGTGCCAGCTCACCACCGGGACAGACAGAGACCCAGTACTTC. It encodes CASSPPGQTETQYF.

The chain is built from TRBV19 and TRBJ2-7, with unresolved D. Trimming stripped 6 bases from V and 3 bases from J, with 12 bases between. Germline CDR1 LNHDA, CDR2 SQIVND (reference sequence). The CDR3 consists of 13 residues. CDR3: CASSLRWGYEQYF. In DNA, the CDR3 is TGTGCCAGTAGCCTCCGGTGGGGCTACGAGCAGTACTTC.